A single sample is the source of the 24 T cell receptor beta chains below, sequenced in a study of identical twins. TCRdb processed the 5' RACE reads anew with MiXCR; each CDR3 protein has one entry. Here the sample spans 450,000 to 650,000 distinct CDR3 sequences, 7.5% to 10% being singletons. The same data also contributed to another study, on yellow fever vaccine responses in identical twins.

Sequenced: PBMCs. All receptors come from a woman under 30 in good health.

The chain uses TRBV11-2 and TRBJ2-5; TRBD2 is a possible D gene (5 bases). V dropped 0 bases and J dropped 5 bases, with 19 bases sitting between them. This CDR3 is built from 17 residues. The germline gives CDR1 SGHAT, CDR2 FQNNGV. The CDR3 bases are TGTGCCAGCAGCTTAGATCGAAGCGGCCAGGCACGGGAGACCCAGTACTTC. Amino acid sequence: CASSLDRSGQARETQYF.

This clonotype came up many times. V and J are TRBV29-1 and TRBJ1-5, with 7 bases lining up with TRBD1. Unmatched junction bases numbered 11, after V lost 6 bases and J lost 9 bases. CDR1 is SQVTM, CDR2 ANQGSEA, per germline. The CDR3 is made up of 13 amino acids. The CDR3 DNA reads TGCAGCGTCGCAACACAGGGGACTGGGCCCCAGCATTTT. Translating it yields CSVATQGTGPQHF.

There are many counts of this clonotype. The chain has TRBV12-3 or TRBV12-4 and TRBJ1-5; TRBD1 agrees at 10 bases. V lost 5 bases to trimming and J lost 9 bases; unmatched junction nucleotides: 13. The CDR3 length is 16 residues. The CDR3 region has the DNA TGTGCCAGCAGTCCATACACGACAGGGGGCATAGGGCCCCAGCATTTT. Its translation: CASSPYTTGGIGPQHF.

The genes are TRBV18 and TRBJ1-2; TRBD1 matches at 8 bases. CDR1 and CDR2 from the germline V gene are KGHSH and LQKENI. CDR3 size: 14 residues. Unmatched junction bases numbered 7, after V lost 3 bases and J lost 7 bases. The CDR3 nucleotides are TGTGCCAGCTCACCTCCGGGACAGGTGTTTGGCTACACCTTC. Amino acid sequence: CASSPPGQVFGYTF.

CDR3 in amino acids: CASSQDGSTEAFF. The CDR3 DNA reads as TGCGCCAGCAGCCAAGATGGGAGCACTGAAGCTTTCTTT. The chain employs TRBV4-3 and TRBJ1-1, with D uncertain. Germline lookup yields CDR1 LGHNA and CDR2 YSLEER. The CDR3 covers 13 residues. Trimming pared 0 bases from V and 4 bases from J, leaving 6 bases between.

This clonotype has at least ten counts. This chain joins TRBV20-1 and TRBJ2-1; D may be TRBD2 (7 bases). From germline, CDR1 is DFQATT and CDR2 SNEGSKA (reference sequence). The CDR3 loop spans 15 amino acids. Trimming removed 7 bases at V and 9 bases at J, with 25 bases between. The CDR3 nucleotides read TGCAGTGTACCGGGAGGTCCGGGGGCTAGCGGTGAGCAGTTCTTC. Its protein is CSVPGGPGASGEQFF.

This clonotype was picked up many times. The rearrangement joins TRBV4-3 to TRBJ2-7, with TRBD2 identical over 13 bases. J gave up 4 bases and V 1 base, and 13 bases lay outside the gene matches. Germline V gene lookup returns CDR1 LGHNA and CDR2 YSLEER. CDR3 length equals 19 residues. CDR3 DNA sequence: TGCGCCAGCAGCCAAGGTACTTCGGGGACTAGCGGGGAACGTTACGAGCAGTACTTC. Protein product: CASSQGTSGTSGERYEQYF.

The J gene is TRBJ2-5, the V gene TRBV20-1; 11 nucleotides match TRBD2. This CDR3 has 15 amino acids. V gave up 5 bases and J gave up 5 bases; unmatched junction bases: 10. Germline CDR1 and CDR2: DFQATT and SNEGSKA (reference sequence). The CDR3 loop reads CSAHSGGASVETQYF. The CDR3 region has the DNA TGCAGTGCTCATAGCGGGGGGGCCTCGGTTGAGACCCAGTACTTC.

The chain has TRBV29-1 and TRBJ2-1, with 9 bases lining up with TRBD2. Losses at the gene ends were 7 bases for V and 13 bases for J; bases not matched to a gene: 14. The germline CDR1 and CDR2 sequences are SQVTM and ANQGSEA. The CDR3 is 13 residues long. The CDR3 region is CSARLAEDIIQFF. CDR3 DNA sequence: TGCAGCGCTCGACTAGCGGAAGACATCATCCAGTTCTTC.

The CDR3 sequence is CASSHKVQGPHEQYF. CDR3 bases: TGTGCCAGCAGTCACAAAGTACAGGGACCCCACGAGCAGTACTTC. This rearrangement joins TRBV3-1 to TRBJ2-7; tentative D call: TRBD1 (6 bases). Germline CDR1 LGHDT, CDR2 YNNKEL (reference sequence). CDR3 length: 15 amino acids. Trimming stripped 6 bases from V and 5 bases from J, with 20 bases between.

This clonotype has ten or more counts. The V call is TRBV29-1, the J call TRBJ2-5; D is unclear. The CDR3 length is 12 residues. V dropped 0 bases and J dropped 5 bases, with 7 bases sitting between them. Germline CDR1 and CDR2: SQVTM and ANQGSEA. The CDR3: CSVEDDGETQYF. As DNA, the CDR3 is TGCAGCGTTGAAGATGATGGGGAGACCCAGTACTTC.

This clonotype was observed a few times. This chain links TRBV4-1 with TRBJ2-7; D may match TRBD1 or TRBD2 (5 bases each). Trimming took 4 bases from V and 4 from J, leaving 23 bases between them. The V gene's germline CDR1 is MGHRA and CDR2 YSYEKL. This CDR3 region has 17 residues. CDR3 DNA: TGCGCCAGCAGCCGGCTTGGTGAAGCGGCTAGGGGATACGAGCAGTACTTC. It specifies CASSRLGEAARGYEQYF.

The chain has TRBV24-1 and TRBJ2-1; no clear D gene. The germline V gene encodes CDR1 KGHDR and CDR2 SFDVKD. The V and J ends lost 3 bases and 0 bases respectively, with 11 bases between them. This CDR3 comprises 16 residues. CDR3 sequence reads: CATSDPSTHSYNEQFF. The CDR3 DNA reads TGTGCCACCAGTGATCCTAGTACCCACTCCTACAATGAGCAGTTCTTC.

This clonotype occurred many times. The DNA of the CDR3 is TGTGCCAGCAGCTTAGAAGCCGGGCGGGAGACCCAGTACTTC. Translated: CASSLEAGRETQYF. The V and J genes are TRBV7-2 and TRBJ2-5; D is unresolved. The germline CDR1 and CDR2 sequences are SGHTA and FQGNSA. Deletions cut 1 base from V and 5 bases from J, with 11 bases between. CDR3 length: 14 amino acids.

The CDR3 DNA sequence: TGTGCCAGCAGCCTCGGACAGGGAGAAAGCAATCAGCCCCAGCATTTT. Protein product: CASSLGQGESNQPQHF. The chain combines TRBV9 with TRBJ1-5, with 8 bases aligning to TRBD1. J gave up 1 base and V 4 bases, and 7 bases lay outside the gene matches. Looked up from germline, CDR1 is SGDLS and CDR2 is YYNGEE. The CDR3 totals 16 residues.

This clonotype has ten or more counts. V gene TRBV6-2 or TRBV6-3 combines with J gene TRBJ2-7; maybe TRBD2 (6 bases). The germline CDR1 and CDR2 sequences are MNHEY and SVGEGT. V was pared by 7 bases and J by 1 base, with 14 bases between. This CDR3 has 14 amino acids. CDR3 residues: CASNSGSGSYEQYF. The CDR3, as DNA: TGTGCCAGCAATTCCGGGAGTGGGTCCTACGAGCAGTACTTC.

This clonotype showed up just a few times. The chain has TRBV6-2 or TRBV6-3 and TRBJ2-5; 9 bases align to TRBD1. This CDR3 is 14 amino acids long. V lost 1 base and J lost 3; bases outside the gene matches: 0. Germline values: CDR1 MNHEY, CDR2 SVGEGT. The CDR3 protein is CASSYWDREETQYF. The CDR3 region has the DNA TGTGCCAGCAGTTACTGGGACAGGGAAGAGACCCAGTACTTC.

The J gene is TRBJ2-1, the V gene TRBV29-1, with D possibly TRBD2 on 6 matching bases. V lost 6 bases and J lost 6, with 12 bases in between. CDR3 length: 12 amino acids. CDR1 and CDR2 (germline): SQVTM, ANQGSEA. In nucleotides, the CDR3 is TGCAGCGTAACGGGAGTGTCCAATGAGCAGTTCTTC. Residues: CSVTGVSNEQFF.

V is TRBV20-1 and J is TRBJ1-4, with no clear D. The germline V and J ends were trimmed by 3 bases and 4 bases, with 15 bases remaining between them. The germline gives CDR1 DFQATT, CDR2 SNEGSKA (reference sequence). The CDR3 is 15 residues long. CDR3 nucleotide sequence: TGCAGTGCTAGGGATCCAGGAGGAAGTAATGAAAAACTGTTTTTT. Protein: CSARDPGGSNEKLFF.

This clonotype was picked up a small number of times. The V gene is TRBV5-1, the J gene TRBJ2-3; D is unclear. Germline loops: CDR1 SGHRS, CDR2 YFSETQ. V lost 1 base to trimming and J lost 5 bases, with 11 bases between them. The CDR3 is made up of 14 amino acids. In DNA form, the CDR3 reads TGCGCCAGCAGCTTGAGGCAGTCAGGAGATACGCAGTATTTT. This translates into CASSLRQSGDTQYF.

This clonotype was seen at least ten times. The V and J genes are TRBV20-1 and TRBJ2-1, with 8 bases fitting TRBD1. This CDR3 spans 15 amino acids. Germline CDR1 is DFQATT and CDR2 is SNEGSKA (reference sequence). With 2 bases clipped from V and 6 bases from J, the junction kept 9 bases outside the gene matches. The CDR3 is CSARRTGNLGNEQFF. DNA for the CDR3: TGCAGTGCTAGAAGGACAGGGAATTTAGGCAATGAGCAGTTCTTC.

This clonotype was picked up many times. CDR3: CASSQDVIGYNEQFF. The CDR3 coding sequence is TGCGCCAGCAGCCAAGATGTTATCGGCTACAATGAGCAGTTCTTC. The rearrangement links TRBV4-3 to TRBJ2-1; D uncertain. The germline V and J ends were trimmed by 0 bases and 3 bases, with 9 bases remaining between them. Germline values: CDR1 LGHNA, CDR2 YSLEER. This CDR3 has 15 amino acids.

This chain links TRBV3-1 with TRBJ2-1; TRBD1 matches 7 bases. V was clipped by 0 bases and J by 6 bases; unmatched bases: 8. The length of the CDR3 is 16 residues. In germline, CDR1 is LGHDT, CDR2 YNNKEL (reference sequence). The CDR3 spells CASSQDWVGGLNEQFF. CDR3 sequence (DNA): TGTGCCAGCAGCCAAGATTGGGTAGGGGGCCTCAATGAGCAGTTCTTC.

This chain uses TRBV7-8 with TRBJ2-7; D might be TRBD1 (6 bases). The V end was cut by 1 base, the J end by 2 bases, with 15 bases between. CDR1 is SGHVS and CDR2 is FQNEAQ in the germline V gene. The CDR3 has 16 amino acids. The CDR3 is CASSLVPGTNPYEQYF. The DNA of the CDR3 is TGTGCCAGCAGCTTAGTCCCGGGGACAAACCCCTACGAGCAGTACTTC.